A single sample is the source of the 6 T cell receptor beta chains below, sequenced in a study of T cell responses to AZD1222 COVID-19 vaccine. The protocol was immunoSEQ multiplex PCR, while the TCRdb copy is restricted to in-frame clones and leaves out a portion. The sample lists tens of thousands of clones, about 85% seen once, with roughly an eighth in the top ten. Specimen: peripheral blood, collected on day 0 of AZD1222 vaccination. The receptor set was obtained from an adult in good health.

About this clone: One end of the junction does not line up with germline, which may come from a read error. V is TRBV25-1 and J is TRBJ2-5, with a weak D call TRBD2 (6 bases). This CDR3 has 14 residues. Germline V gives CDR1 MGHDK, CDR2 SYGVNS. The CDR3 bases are TGTGCCAGCAGTGAATGGGAGGCAGTAGAGGCCCAGTACTTC. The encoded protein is CASSEWEAVEAQYF.

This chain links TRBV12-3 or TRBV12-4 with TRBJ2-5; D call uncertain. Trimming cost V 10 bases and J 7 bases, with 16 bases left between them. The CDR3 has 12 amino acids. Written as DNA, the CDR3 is TGTGCCACTCGTGGCGCCGGCGGGACCCAGTACTTC. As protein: CATRGAGGTQYF.

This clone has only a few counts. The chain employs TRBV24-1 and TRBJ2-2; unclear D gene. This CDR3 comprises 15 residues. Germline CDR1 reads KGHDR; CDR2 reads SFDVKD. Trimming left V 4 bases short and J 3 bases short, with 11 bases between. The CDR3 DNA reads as TGTGCCACCAGTGACCCTGACTCCTACACCGGGGAGCTGTTTTTT. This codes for CATSDPDSYTGELFF.

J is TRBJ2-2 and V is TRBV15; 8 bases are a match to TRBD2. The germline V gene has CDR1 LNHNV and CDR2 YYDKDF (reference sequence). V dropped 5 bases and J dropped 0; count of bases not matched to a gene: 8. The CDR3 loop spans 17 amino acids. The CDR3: CATSDPISGTNTGELFF. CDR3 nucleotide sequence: TGTGCCACCAGCGACCCTATTAGCGGGACGAACACCGGGGAGCTGTTTTTT.

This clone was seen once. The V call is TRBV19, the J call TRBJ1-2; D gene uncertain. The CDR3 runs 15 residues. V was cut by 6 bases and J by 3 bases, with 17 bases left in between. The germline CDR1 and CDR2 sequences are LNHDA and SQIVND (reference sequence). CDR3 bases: TGTGCCAGTAGCTGGAGTATAGGGAAGGACTATGGCTACACCTTC. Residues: CASSWSIGKDYGYTF.

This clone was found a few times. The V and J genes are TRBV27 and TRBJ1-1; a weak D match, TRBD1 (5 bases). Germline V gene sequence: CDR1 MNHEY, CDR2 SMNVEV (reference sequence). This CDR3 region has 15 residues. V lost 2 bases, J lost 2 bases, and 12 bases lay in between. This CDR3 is CASSLESRVNTEAFF. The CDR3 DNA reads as TGTGCCAGCAGTTTAGAGTCCAGGGTTAACACTGAAGCTTTCTTT.